This T cell receptor beta chain is from a study of quantifying T cell responses using KT2 cells. At the level of the study: cDNA was made from DNase-treated RNA using alpha and beta constant primers. Estimated efficiency of the T4 ligation step was above 8.5% under optimum conditions.

The V and J ends lost 3 bases and 0 bases respectively, with 6 bases between them. CDR1 SGHRS and CDR2 YFSETQ come from the germline V gene. CDR3 length: 14 residues. The cDNA 3' end received a ligated oligonucleotide with a UMI. The first PCR ran 4 to 5 cycles with an equimolar RC1.1 and RC1.2 beta primer mix. TCRdb recomputed calls from the UMI-ligation and nested PCR reads with MiXCR, one row per CDR3 protein. The data contain 25,000 to 35,000 distinct CDR3 sequences, 10% of them singletons. Known numbers of the T cell clone KT2 were added to PBMC. There are many counts of this clonotype. Antigen specificity is unknown. Study conclusions and caveats: Detection of KT2 sequences held at the lowest tested level, about one cell per 100,000 PBMC.

The chain joins TRBV5-1 to TRBJ1-4; no clear D gene. Sequenced: PBMCs spiked with cells of the T cell clone KT2. The TCR was taken from a human donor. CDR3 sequence reads: CASSSLSTNEKLFF. The CDR3 DNA reads TGCGCCAGCAGCTCCCTATCAACTAATGAAAAACTGTTTTTT.